This TCR beta chain was profiled in a study of early T cells in non-severe SARS-CoV-2 infection. Study details: Sequencing of bulk RNA from unsorted whole blood was done, without chain pairing. Regarding the study as a whole: Private and CD4 specificities were missed by VDJdb matching, which favored anti-spike CD8 responses.

The protocol attached unique molecular identifiers to individual cDNA molecules. One entry per CDR3 protein, called by TCRdb with MiXCR from the 5' RACE reads. The sample consists of fewer than 35,000 distinct CDR3 sequences, 5.5% to 8% of them appearing once. The germline CDR1 and CDR2 sequences are MDHEN and SYDVKM. The CDR3 contains 13 residues. Trimming took off 6 bases at V and 3 bases at J, with 11 bases between the two ends. Comments on this clonotype: The antigen remains unidentified.

The material sequenced was whole blood. V and J are TRBV28 and TRBJ1-2; TRBD1 is a possible D gene (5 bases). This TCR was recovered from an adult who was a healthcare worker with PCR-confirmed SARS-CoV-2 infection or an uninfected control (not recorded which). This CDR3 is CASSPGGDYGYTF. Written as DNA, the CDR3 is TGTGCCAGCAGCCCTGGAGGGGACTATGGCTACACCTTC.